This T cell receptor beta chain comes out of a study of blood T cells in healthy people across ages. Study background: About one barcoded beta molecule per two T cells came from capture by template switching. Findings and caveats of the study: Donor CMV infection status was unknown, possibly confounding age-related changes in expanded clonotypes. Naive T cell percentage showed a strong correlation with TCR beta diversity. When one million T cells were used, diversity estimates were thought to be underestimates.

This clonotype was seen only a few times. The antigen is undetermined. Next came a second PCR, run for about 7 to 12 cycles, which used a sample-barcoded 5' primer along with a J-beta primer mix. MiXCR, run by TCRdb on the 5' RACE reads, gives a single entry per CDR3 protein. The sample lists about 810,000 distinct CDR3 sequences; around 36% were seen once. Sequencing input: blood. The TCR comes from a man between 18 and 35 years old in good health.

The CDR3 loop is CASSDVKRGYTF. CDR3 bases: TGTGCCAGCAGTGACGTCAAACGCGGCTACACCTTC. The chain recombines TRBV6-1 with TRBJ1-2; D is uncertain. The CDR3 length is 12 residues. The V and J ends lost 3 bases and 8 bases respectively, with 10 bases between them. In germline, CDR1 is MNHNS, CDR2 SASEGT.